A single sample is the source of the 11 T cell receptor beta chains below, sequenced in a study of T cell responses to AZD1222 COVID-19 vaccine (dated by TCRdb to the early 2020s). Read against the paper, the sample's time point label means: about 28 days (+/-7) after the second vaccine dose. The treatment or condition label here, explained by the study, means: meningococcal conjugate vaccine given as trial control. Libraries were prepared through the immunoSEQ multiplex PCR assay. This immuneACCESS table, as held by TCRdb, lists in-frame sequences with V and J called but not all clones. Of the missing ones, under half trace to an unresolved V gene in checked studies; the others have no known cause. The sample table shows under 150,000 clones, and 70% to 90% are seen once. In total, the top ten clones hold around 8% of the sample. The sequencing used peripheral blood, collected 28 days after the second dose of the MenACWY control vaccine. These receptor sequences come from an adult who received the MenACWY meningococcal vaccine as a control.

The V gene is TRBV15, the J gene TRBJ2-3; 10 nucleotides align to TRBD2. This CDR3 contains 16 residues. With 6 bases clipped from V and 4 bases from J, the junction kept 10 bases outside the gene matches. CDR1 and CDR2 from the germline V gene are LNHNV and YYDKDF (reference sequence). The CDR3 spells CATRESAGGQADTQYF. As DNA, the CDR3 is TGTGCCACCAGGGAATCAGCGGGGGGGCAGGCAGATACGCAGTATTTT. Full variable domain (remainder filled in from reference TRBV15 and TRBJ2-3): DAMVIQNPRYQVTQFGKPVTLSCSQTLNHNVMYWYQQKSSQAPKLLFHYYDKDFNNEADTPDNFQSRRPNTSFCFLDIRSPGLGDTAMYLCATRESAGGQADTQYFGPGTRLTVL.

This clone was seen just once. The V gene is TRBV7-2, the J gene TRBJ1-2; D ambiguous. The CDR3 loop spans 14 amino acids. Germline V gene lookup returns CDR1 SGHTA and CDR2 FQGNSA. V was clipped by 1 base and J by 7 bases, with 13 bases between them. The chain's CDR3 is CASSLVFREAGYTF. CDR3 in DNA: TGTGCCAGCAGCTTAGTGTTCCGGGAAGCTGGCTACACCTTC.

In its sample, this clone was seen a few times. V is TRBV18 and J is TRBJ2-1, with a possible D match to TRBD2 (6 bases). The length of the CDR3 is 15 residues. Trimming stripped 3 bases from V and 8 bases from J, with 17 bases between. Germline V lookup: CDR1 KGHSH, CDR2 LQKENI. CDR3 sequence: CASSPLGGTSDEQFF. The CDR3 DNA reads as TGTGCCAGCTCACCGTTGGGCGGGACTTCGGATGAGCAGTTCTTC.

The CDR3 bases are TGTGCCAGCACCGGGTGGGGGCCCAGCAATCAGCCCCAGCATTTT. This sequence encodes CASTGWGPSNQPQHF. This chain links TRBV6-5 with TRBJ1-5, with a possible D match to TRBD1 (6 bases). Per germline, CDR1 MNHEY and CDR2 SVGAGI. The CDR3 extends over 15 amino acids. V gave up 7 bases and J gave up 1 base, with 14 bases separating them.

V is TRBV18 and J is TRBJ2-2; no reliable D call. CDR3 length: 16 residues. V dropped 0 bases and J dropped 3 bases, with 11 bases sitting between them. Germline assignment: CDR1 KGHSH and CDR2 LQKENI. CDR3 nucleotide sequence: TGTGCCAGCTCACCACCGTCCATCGGATACACCGGGGAGCTGTTTTTT. Its translation is CASSPPSIGYTGELFF.

V usage is TRBV7-6 and J usage is TRBJ2-3; no firm D call. V was trimmed by 1 base and J by 2 bases, leaving 13 bases between them. The CDR3 is made up of 16 amino acids. Germline V gives CDR1 SGHVS, CDR2 FNYEAQ. The CDR3 DNA reads TGTGCCAGCAGCTTAGTTGTGGGCGGCTTCACAGATACGCAGTATTTT. As protein: CASSLVVGGFTDTQYF.

By proportion, this clone is medium-sized (0.01 to 0.1%). This chain uses TRBV5-1 with TRBJ1-5; no clear D gene. The CDR3 loop spans 13 amino acids. Trimming pared 0 bases from V and 7 bases from J, leaving 8 bases between. Germline lookup yields CDR1 SGHRS and CDR2 YFSETQ. The chain's CDR3 is CASSLDYMQPQHF. The CDR3 bases are TGCGCCAGCAGCTTGGACTACATGCAGCCCCAGCATTTT.

This clone came up a few times. The rearrangement uses TRBV3-1 (or the pseudogene TRBV3-2) and TRBJ2-5; D uncertain. Germline CDR1 and CDR2: LGHDT and YNNKEL (reference sequence). V lost 3 bases and J 5 bases, leaving 13 bases between the germline ends. The length of the CDR3 is 14 residues. CDR3 nucleotide sequence: TGTGCCAGCAGCCACTGGCAGGCCGGTGAGACCCAGTACTTC. Encoded protein: CASSHWQAGETQYF.

The rearrangement joins TRBV19 to TRBJ1-2; maybe TRBD1 (5 bases). The germline V gene has CDR1 LNHDA and CDR2 SQIVND (reference sequence). The CDR3 has 13 residues. The V gene lost 4 bases and the J gene lost 8 bases, with 14 bases spanning the gap. CDR3 nucleotides: TGTGCCAGTAGTACTTCCGGGACGGGAGGCTACACCTTC. It is translated as CASSTSGTGGYTF.

This rearrangement joins TRBV3-1 (or the pseudogene TRBV3-2) to TRBJ2-3; TRBD2 matches at 12 bases. Looked up from germline, CDR1 is LGHDT and CDR2 is YNNKEL (reference sequence). V was clipped by 1 base and J by 6 bases; unmatched bases: 5. The length of the CDR3 is 16 residues. The DNA of the CDR3 is TGTGCCAGCAGCCAAGGACTAGCGGGGGCAGGGGATACGCAGTATTTT. This translates into CASSQGLAGAGDTQYF.

This rearrangement joins TRBV5-1 to TRBJ1-4; D remains ambiguous. Looked up from germline, CDR1 is SGHRS and CDR2 is YFSETQ. The CDR3 spans 15 residues. V lost 4 bases and J lost 0, with 10 bases in between. The chain's CDR3 is CASSPSDATNEKLFF. DNA of the CDR3: TGCGCCAGCAGCCCCTCAGATGCAACTAATGAAAAACTGTTTTTT.